This T cell receptor beta chain is drawn from a study of blood T cell repertoires in COVID-19. Study-wide context: COVID-19 samples, acute and convalescent, were from the United States, Italy and Spain. From T cells, B-cell-depleted T cells, or PBMCs came the material, which was cDNA or gDNA.

In the source study's methods: Scientists estimated how many nucleated cells there were by amplifying reference gene primers. Clones were sequenced by immunoSEQ multiplex PCR, and TCRdb holds only the in-frame ones, with some missing. The V and J calls and the clone size are those of that table, but D and trimming were determined from the DNA. The profile shows tens of thousands of clones, under 90% of them singletons. The receptor was derived from an elderly woman with COVID-19, enrolled during active disease. Sequencing was carried out using peripheral blood.

CDR3 in DNA: TGTGCCAGCAGCTTAATGGGCAGGGGTACAGATACGCAGTATTTT. Translation: CASSLMGRGTDTQYF. The rearrangement uses TRBV7-2 and TRBJ2-3; possible D gene TRBD1, 6 bases. This CDR3 spans 15 amino acids. V dropped 2 bases and J dropped 3 bases, with 12 bases sitting between them. Germline CDR1 SGHTA, CDR2 FQGNSA.